The next 31 T cell receptor beta chains were all read from a single sample in a study of memory CD4+ T cells and cytomegalovirus serostatus. The repertoire was sequenced with immunoSEQ multiplex PCR; TCRdb's copy has only in-frame clones and lacks some. The data contain just under 60,000 clones, 80% to 90% of them singletons. Single viable CD3+CD4+CD8-CD45RO+ cells were sorted as the memory CD4+ T cells. Material: memory CD4+ T cells from blood. These receptor sequences come from an adult in good health and CMV-seronegative.

The chain recombines TRBV7-2 with TRBJ2-5, with no clear D. CDR1 is SGHTA, CDR2 FQGNSA, per germline. The CDR3 consists of 13 residues. The V gene lost 0 bases and the J gene lost 5 bases, with 7 bases spanning the gap. Here the CDR3 DNA reads TGTGCCAGCAGCTTAGCGGGGTGGGAGACCCAGTACTTC. Its translation: CASSLAGWETQYF.

This clone was seen just once. The V and J genes are TRBV18 and TRBJ2-5; 7 bases map to TRBD2. Unmatched junction bases numbered 5, after V lost 3 bases and J lost 4 bases. CDR3 length: 14 amino acids. Germline lookup yields CDR1 KGHSH and CDR2 LQKENI. This CDR3 is CASSPAGAPETQYF. The CDR3 DNA is TGTGCCAGCTCACCGGCGGGAGCACCAGAGACCCAGTACTTC.

This chain joins TRBV5-1 and TRBJ2-3; D gene uncertain. The germline gives CDR1 SGHRS, CDR2 YFSETQ. This CDR3 has 15 amino acids. The germline V and J ends were trimmed by 0 bases and 2 bases, with 10 bases remaining between them. The CDR3 coding sequence is TGCGCCAGCAGCTTGGAGGGTAGAAACACAGATACGCAGTATTTT. Encoded protein: CASSLEGRNTDTQYF.

The chain has TRBV27 and TRBJ2-7; D may be TRBD2 (6 bases). V was shortened by 4 bases and J by 7 bases, with 17 bases between the two germline ends. Germline CDR1 is MNHEY and CDR2 is SMNVEV (reference sequence). The CDR3 is 14 amino acids. CDR3 bases: TGTGCCAGCAGTTCGACCCACCGGGCGGGGGAGCAGTACTTC. Its translation is CASSSTHRAGEQYF.

The V gene is TRBV15, the J gene TRBJ1-1; possibly TRBD1 for D (6 bases). The CDR3 is made up of 12 amino acids. Trimming left V 1 base short and J 8 bases short, with 8 bases between. CDR1 LNHNV and CDR2 YYDKDF come from the germline V gene (reference sequence). The CDR3 loop reads CATSRVGQEAFF. CDR3 DNA: TGTGCCACCAGCAGAGTTGGACAGGAAGCTTTCTTT.

As for this clone: Other DNA sequences in the same sample also yield this CDR3. This chain links TRBV7-2 with TRBJ1-5; 8 bases line up with TRBD1. Trimming cost V 5 bases and J 7 bases; bases outside gene matches: 4. The CDR3 runs 13 residues. Germline assignment: CDR1 SGHTA and CDR2 FQGNSA. CDR3 coding DNA: TGTGCCAGCAGCGTCAGGGGGCAACAGCCCCAGCATTTT. Its protein product is CASSVRGQQPQHF.

J is TRBJ1-1 and V is TRBV2; the D is unclear. V was clipped by 6 bases and J by 8 bases, with 10 bases between them. The CDR3 is 11 residues long. Germline lookup yields CDR1 SNHLY and CDR2 FYNNEI. The CDR3 coding sequence is TGTGCCAGCAGCTACGACATAGAAGCTTTCTTT. Translating gives CASSYDIEAFF. Filled out from reference TRBV2 and TRBJ1-1, the complete variable domain reads EPEVTQTPSHQVTQMGQEVILRCVPISNHLYFYWYRQILGQKVEFLVSFYNNEISEKSEIFDDQFSVERPDGSNFTLKIRSTKLEDSAMYFCASSYDIEAFFGQGTRLTVV.

This clone was found a few times. The chain employs TRBV5-4 and TRBJ1-2; 10 bases fit TRBD1. V was pared by 4 bases and J by 8 bases, with 11 bases of the junction left unmatched. The CDR3 contains 15 residues. CDR1 is SGHNT, CDR2 YYREEE, per germline (reference sequence). The CDR3 coding sequence is TGTGCCAGCAGCGCAGGGACAGGGGTAATACAGGGCTACACCTTC. Translated, it gives CASSAGTGVIQGYTF.

The chain employs TRBV7-2 and TRBJ2-7, with TRBD2 matching 10 bases. The CDR3 is 16 residues long. With 1 base clipped from V and 1 base from J, the junction kept 4 bases outside the gene matches. CDR1 and CDR2 from the germline V gene are SGHTA and FQGNSA. Here the CDR3 DNA reads TGTGCCAGCAGCTTAGTAGCGGGAGGTATTTCCTACGAGCAGTACTTC. Amino acid sequence: CASSLVAGGISYEQYF.

The genes are TRBV28 and TRBJ1-2, with no clear D. Trimming removed 2 bases at V and 2 bases at J, with 6 bases between. The CDR3 runs to 13 residues. Germline V gives CDR1 MDHEN, CDR2 SYDVKM. The CDR3 region is CASSLALNYGYTF. CDR3 in DNA: TGTGCCAGCAGTTTAGCTCTAAACTATGGCTACACCTTC.

The chain carries TRBV7-3 and TRBJ2-1; 11 nucleotides agree with TRBD2. Germline CDR1 is SGHTA and CDR2 is FQGTGA. CDR3 length: 16 amino acids. V lost 4 bases, J lost 9 bases, and 11 bases stayed unmatched. The CDR3 region has the DNA TGTGCCAGCAGCTCCACCGGGACTAGCGGATACGTTGAGCAGTTCTTC. This gives the protein CASSSTGTSGYVEQFF.

V usage is TRBV5-1 and J usage is TRBJ2-7; D unresolved. Trimming left V 4 bases short and J 2 bases short, with 19 bases between. Germline assignment: CDR1 SGHRS and CDR2 YFSETQ. The CDR3 is 16 amino acids. Here the CDR3 DNA reads TGCGCCAGCAGCCTTACTTTCACCCCCTCACCCTACGAGCAGTACTTC. Translating it yields CASSLTFTPSPYEQYF.

By share, this clone counts as medium-sized. The rearrangement uses TRBV7-2 and TRBJ2-2; weak D call: TRBD1 (7 bases). Germline loops: CDR1 SGHTA, CDR2 FQGNSA. CDR3 length equals 14 residues. V was pared by 6 bases and J by 5 bases, with 13 bases between. The chain's CDR3 is CASSTAGGTGELFF. The CDR3 coding sequence is TGTGCCAGCAGTACGGCAGGGGGGACCGGGGAGCTGTTTTTT.

The chain joins TRBV2 to TRBJ2-5, with 12 nucleotides matching TRBD2. CDR1 is SNHLY and CDR2 is FYNNEI in the germline V gene. J gave up 4 bases and V 8 bases, and 5 bases lay outside the gene matches. The CDR3 runs to 14 residues. The CDR3 loop is CASSRLAGVETQYF. The CDR3 bases are TGTGCCAGCTCAAGACTAGCGGGAGTAGAGACCCAGTACTTC.

CDR3 DNA sequence: TGTGCCAGCAGTGTTTATGGCGGGATGGGCAATGAGCAGTTCTTC. Encoded protein: CASSVYGGMGNEQFF. The J gene is TRBJ2-1, the V gene TRBV2; tentative D call: TRBD2 (6 bases). The length of the CDR3 is 15 residues. Germline-derived CDR1 and CDR2 are SNHLY and FYNNEI. The V end lost 4 bases, the J end lost 6 bases, and 16 bases lay between the germline ends. Supplemented by reference TRBV2 and TRBJ2-1, the full variable domain reads EPEVTQTPSHQVTQMGQEVILRCVPISNHLYFYWYRQILGQKVEFLVSFYNNEISEKSEIFDDQFSVERPDGSNFTLKIRSTKLEDSAMYFCASSVYGGMGNEQFFGPGTRLTVL.

This clone was picked up a small number of times. The chain carries TRBV7-8 and TRBJ2-7, with 9 bases matching TRBD1. Germline V gene sequence: CDR1 SGHVS, CDR2 FQNEAQ. Germline trimming cut 4 bases from V and 6 bases from J; bases unmatched to any gene: 7. The CDR3 totals 14 residues. The CDR3 loop is CASSSRTGVGEQYF. CDR3 nucleotide sequence: TGTGCCAGCAGCTCCCGGACAGGGGTGGGCGAGCAGTACTTC.

The J gene is TRBJ1-5, the V gene TRBV27, with D unclear. CDR1 MNHEY and CDR2 SMNVEV come from the germline V gene (reference sequence). Trimming pared 5 bases from V and 3 bases from J, leaving 5 bases between. This CDR3 is 12 amino acids long. Here the CDR3 reads CASSPYNQPQHF. In DNA form, the CDR3 reads TGTGCCAGCAGTCCCTACAATCAGCCCCAGCATTTT.

This rearrangement joins TRBV4-1 to TRBJ1-5, with 7 bases lining up with TRBD1. The ends lost 1 base at V and 4 bases at J; junction bases unmatched: 13. Germline V CDR1 and CDR2: MGHRA, YSYEKL. The CDR3 length is 18 residues. The CDR3 DNA reads as TGCGCCAGCAGCCAAGGTTATGGAGTACAGGGGAGAAATCAGCCCCAGCATTTT. Residues: CASSQGYGVQGRNQPQHF.

This clone came up once. The V and J genes are TRBV5-4 and TRBJ2-7; 12 bases map to TRBD1. This CDR3 spans 15 amino acids. The ends lost 5 bases at V and 4 bases at J; junction bases unmatched: 7. Germline-derived CDR1 and CDR2 are SGHNT and YYREEE (reference sequence). CDR3 amino acids: CASSGPGQGAYEQYF. The CDR3 DNA is TGTGCCAGCAGTGGACCGGGACAGGGGGCTTACGAGCAGTACTTC.

The chain joins TRBV5-1 to TRBJ2-2, with a weak D call TRBD1 (6 bases). V lost 3 bases to trimming and J lost 4 bases, with 13 bases between them. Per the germline V gene, CDR1 is SGHRS and CDR2 is YFSETQ. The CDR3 extends over 15 amino acids. As DNA, the CDR3 is TGCGCCAGCAGCTCCCGGGACACAGGCACCGGGGAGCTGTTTTTT. Translated, it gives CASSSRDTGTGELFF.

The V call is TRBV6-6, the J call TRBJ1-5; D is unclear. CDR3 length: 15 amino acids. V lost 2 bases, J lost 5 bases, and 13 bases lay in between. Germline lookup yields CDR1 MNHNY and CDR2 SVGAGI (reference sequence). Written as DNA, the CDR3 is TGTGCCAGCAGTTACGTTATCGGTAAATATCAGCCCCAGCATTTT. Translating gives CASSYVIGKYQPQHF.

V gene TRBV13 combines with J gene TRBJ1-1, with D possibly being TRBD1 (5 bases). The CDR3 sequence is 17 residues long. CDR1 is PRHDT and CDR2 is FYEKMQ in the germline V gene (reference sequence). V was shortened by 2 bases and J by 3 bases, with 19 bases between the two germline ends. The CDR3 spells CASSLRSFVGRDTEAFF. The CDR3 DNA follows: TGTGCCAGCAGCTTAAGATCCTTTGTGGGCAGGGACACTGAAGCTTTCTTT. The whole variable domain, filled in from reference TRBV13 and TRBJ1-1, reads AAGVIQSPRHLIKEKRETATLKCYPIPRHDTVYWYQQGPGQDPQFLISFYEKMQSDKGSIPDRFSAQQFSDYHSELNMSSLELGDSALYFCASSLRSFVGRDTEAFFGQGTRLTVV.

The chain links TRBV11-2 to TRBJ2-1; 10 nucleotides align to TRBD1. Unmatched junction bases numbered 11, after V lost 5 bases and J lost 7 bases. The CDR3 totals 16 residues. Germline V gives CDR1 SGHAT, CDR2 FQNNGV. CDR3 in amino acids: CASSRRRGDRGNEQFF. CDR3 in DNA: TGTGCCAGCAGCCGAAGAAGAGGGGACAGGGGAAATGAGCAGTTCTTC.

Notes on this clone: This sample also contains other DNA sequences that code for the same CDR3. The V and J genes are TRBV5-1 and TRBJ1-5; 9 positions match TRBD1. The V gene's germline CDR1 is SGHRS and CDR2 YFSETQ. V shed 0 bases and J 3 bases; nucleotides not matched to a gene: 4. There are 16 residues in the CDR3. The CDR3 region is CASSLGGTGFNQPQHF. CDR3 sequence (DNA): TGCGCCAGCAGCTTGGGCGGGACAGGGTTCAATCAGCCCCAGCATTTT.

This clone has just a few counts. The chain links TRBV5-1 to TRBJ2-1; maybe TRBD2 (7 bases). The CDR3 contains 18 residues. Germline CDR1 SGHRS, CDR2 YFSETQ. Trimming cost V 1 base and J 3 bases, with 20 bases left between them. The CDR3 region is CASSLRGMERDRYNEQFF. The CDR3 DNA follows: TGCGCCAGCAGCTTGAGGGGGATGGAGCGGGACCGCTACAATGAGCAGTTCTTC.

The chain's CDR3 is CASGLGKRQGTGELFF. Here the CDR3 DNA reads TGTGCTAGTGGTTTGGGTAAAAGGCAAGGCACCGGGGAGCTGTTTTTT. The chain employs TRBV12-5 and TRBJ2-2; D not certain. Between the trimmed V and J ends, which lost 1 base and 4 bases, there was a span of 13 bases. The CDR3 extends over 16 amino acids. The V gene's germline CDR1 is LGHNT and CDR2 FRNRAP.

The gene calls are TRBV18 and TRBJ1-1, with 11 bases identical to TRBD1. Germline V CDR1 and CDR2: KGHSH, LQKENI. V was clipped by 4 bases and J by 2 bases; unmatched bases: 3. This CDR3 contains 15 residues. CDR3 bases: TGTGCCAGCTCACGGTGGACAGGGGGCAACACTGAAGCTTTCTTT. It codes for CASSRWTGGNTEAFF.

This clone was picked up one time. The V call is TRBV11-2, the J call TRBJ2-3; 8 nucleotides agree with TRBD1. Trimming cost V 1 base and J 1 base; bases outside gene matches: 10. CDR1 and CDR2 from the germline V gene are SGHAT and FQNNGV. The CDR3 loop spans 18 amino acids. The CDR3 nucleotides read TGTGCCAGCAGCTTAGTGGCCCTTGGGACAGGTGGCACAGATACGCAGTATTTT. Residues: CASSLVALGTGGTDTQYF.

This sequence joins TRBV28 and TRBJ2-7; the match to TRBD1 covers 8 bases. V lost 7 bases and J lost 2; bases outside the gene matches: 13. The CDR3 runs to 16 residues. From germline, CDR1 is MDHEN and CDR2 SYDVKM. The chain's CDR3 is CASNPLGQGDPYEQYF. DNA of the CDR3: TGTGCCAGCAACCCTCTCGGACAGGGAGACCCCTACGAGCAGTACTTC.

The V gene is TRBV28, the J gene TRBJ2-7; 8 nucleotides line up with TRBD1. V dropped 8 bases and J dropped 12; count of bases not matched to a gene: 21. Germline CDR1 MDHEN, CDR2 SYDVKM. The CDR3 covers 15 residues. CDR3 nucleotides: TGTGCCAGCGCCTCCCCGGGACAGGACCTTCTTGGGTCGTACTTC. Protein sequence: CASASPGQDLLGSYF.

This clone appeared a few times. The rearrangement links TRBV19 to TRBJ1-1; D not resolved. Trimming took off 3 bases at V and 4 bases at J, with 15 bases between the two ends. The CDR3 sequence is 15 residues long. Germline V gene sequence: CDR1 LNHDA, CDR2 SQIVND (reference sequence). CDR3 amino acids: CASSINAEWGTEAFF. The CDR3 bases are TGTGCCAGTAGTATCAACGCAGAATGGGGCACTGAAGCTTTCTTT. The whole variable domain, filled in from reference TRBV19 and TRBJ1-1, reads DGGITQSPKYLFRKEGQNVTLSCEQNLNHDAMYWYRQDPGQGLRLIYYSQIVNDFQKGDIAEGYSVSREKKESFPLTVTSAQKNPTAFYLCASSINAEWGTEAFFGQGTRLTVV.